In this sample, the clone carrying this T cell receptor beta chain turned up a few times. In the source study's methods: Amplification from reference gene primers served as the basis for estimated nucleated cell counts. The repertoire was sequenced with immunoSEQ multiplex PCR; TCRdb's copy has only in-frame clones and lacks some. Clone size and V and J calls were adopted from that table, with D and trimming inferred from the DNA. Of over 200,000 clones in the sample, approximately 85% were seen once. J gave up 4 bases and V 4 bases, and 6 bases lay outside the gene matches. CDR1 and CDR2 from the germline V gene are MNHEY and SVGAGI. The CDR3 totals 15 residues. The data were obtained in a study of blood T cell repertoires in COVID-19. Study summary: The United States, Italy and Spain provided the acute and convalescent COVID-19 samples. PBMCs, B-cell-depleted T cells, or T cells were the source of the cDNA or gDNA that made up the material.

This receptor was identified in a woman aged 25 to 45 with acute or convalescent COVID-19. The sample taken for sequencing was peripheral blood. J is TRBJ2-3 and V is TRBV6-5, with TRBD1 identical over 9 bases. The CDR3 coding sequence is TGTGCCAGCAGTTCTTTAGGGGACAGGGCAGATACGCAGTATTTT. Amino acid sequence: CASSSLGDRADTQYF.